The 30 T cell receptor beta chains reported below all come from one sample, sequenced in a study of blood T cell repertoires in COVID-19. The assay was immunoSEQ multiplex PCR, and TCRdb's table has in-frame clones only and misses some. The data show about 140,000 clones, 65% to 85% seen once. Specimen: peripheral blood. Receptors were obtained from a woman in her sixties or seventies with acute or convalescent COVID-19.

The chain's CDR3 is CATRQGGVNEQFF. For the CDR3, the DNA is TGTGCCACTAGACAGGGTGGCGTGAATGAGCAGTTCTTC. The V call is TRBV6-5, the J call TRBJ2-1, with 7 bases lining up with TRBD1. V trimming: 10 bases; J trimming: 7 bases; junction bases outside the gene matches: 10. The CDR3 covers 13 residues. Germline V gives CDR1 MNHEY, CDR2 SVGAGI.

This chain joins TRBV28 and TRBJ1-4, with D tentatively TRBD1 (5 bases). V lost 6 bases to trimming and J lost 7 bases, with 18 bases between them. The CDR3 is 15 residues long. CDR1 and CDR2 (germline): MDHEN, SYDVKM. The chain's CDR3 is CASRGDGRRAEKLFF. The CDR3 DNA sequence: TGTGCCAGCAGGGGGGACGGACGGAGGGCTGAAAAACTGTTTTTT.

The chain employs TRBV28 and TRBJ2-5, with TRBD2 identical over 8 bases. There are 17 residues in the CDR3. Germline assignment: CDR1 MDHEN and CDR2 SYDVKM. V trimming: 6 bases; J trimming: 5 bases; junction bases outside the gene matches: 17. The CDR3: CASRPRIGTSLTETQYF. DNA of the CDR3: TGTGCCAGCAGGCCAAGGATCGGGACTAGTTTGACGGAGACCCAGTACTTC.

This clone was picked up a small number of times. The V and J genes are TRBV7-2 and TRBJ1-2; a possible D gene is TRBD1 (6 bases). CDR3 length equals 13 residues. Germline CDR1 is SGHTA and CDR2 is FQGNSA. The V end lost 5 bases, the J end lost 8 bases, and 15 bases lay between the germline ends. The DNA of the CDR3 is TGTGCCAGCAGCACAGGACAGAGCCTAGGCTACACCTTC. Translation: CASSTGQSLGYTF.

This chain joins TRBV3-1 (or the pseudogene TRBV3-2) and TRBJ1-2, with D hard to call. Trimming took 4 bases from V and 7 from J, leaving 10 bases between them. The CDR3 contains 12 residues. The germline V gene has CDR1 LGHDT and CDR2 YNNKEL (reference sequence). The CDR3 DNA reads TGTGCCAGCAGCCTGTTGACGGGTGGCTACACCTTC. Translating it yields CASSLLTGGYTF.

This chain connects TRBV15 to TRBJ1-2, with D possibly being TRBD1 (5 bases). Trimming removed 5 bases at V and 3 bases at J, with 22 bases between. The CDR3 has 17 amino acids. The germline CDR1 and CDR2 sequences are LNHNV and YYDKDF (reference sequence). The CDR3 loop is CATSPLGAPAGDYGYTF. The DNA of the CDR3 is TGTGCCACCAGCCCCCTAGGGGCACCGGCTGGTGACTATGGCTACACCTTC.

The genes are TRBV28 and TRBJ2-1, with TRBD1 identical over 11 bases. Germline values: CDR1 MDHEN, CDR2 SYDVKM. V was pared by 5 bases and J by 7 bases, with 10 bases of the junction left unmatched. The CDR3 totals 16 residues. CDR3 amino acids: CASSPAGQGAKNEQFF. CDR3 bases: TGTGCCAGCAGTCCCGCCGGACAGGGGGCTAAGAATGAGCAGTTCTTC.

The chain recombines TRBV27 with TRBJ2-2, with D tentatively TRBD1 (6 bases). The CDR3 is made up of 15 amino acids. The V end lost 6 bases, the J end lost 3 bases, and 14 bases lay between the germline ends. Germline-derived CDR1 and CDR2 are MNHEY and SMNVEV (reference sequence). The CDR3 reads CASRPGQFDTGELFF. CDR3 bases: TGTGCCAGCAGACCCGGACAGTTTGACACCGGGGAGCTGTTTTTT.

V is TRBV2 and J is TRBJ1-2; 12 bases agree with TRBD1. The J segment lost 8 bases and the V segment lost 5 bases, leaving 3 bases of the junction unmatched. The CDR3 totals 13 residues. From germline, CDR1 is SNHLY and CDR2 FYNNEI. CDR3 residues: CASSKGQGAGYTF. CDR3 nucleotides: TGTGCCAGCAGTAAGGGACAGGGGGCAGGCTACACCTTC.

This chain connects TRBV6-5 to TRBJ2-7; 7 positions agree with TRBD2. The J segment lost 2 bases and the V segment lost 5 bases, leaving 6 bases of the junction unmatched. Germline values: CDR1 MNHEY, CDR2 SVGAGI. The CDR3 runs 14 residues. The CDR3 DNA follows: TGTGCCAGCAGTCAACCGGGAGGTCCCTACGAGCAGTACTTC. Protein sequence: CASSQPGGPYEQYF.

This clone was detected once. The chain recombines TRBV21-1 with TRBJ2-1; no check of the table's D call, TRBD2, against the DNA was made. TRBV21-1 is flagged as a pseudogene. This CDR3 region has 15 residues. CDR3 in amino acids: CASSSSGRACNEQFF. DNA for the CDR3: TGTGCCAGCAGTTCCAGCGGGAGGGCCTGCAATGAGCAGTTCTTC.

This clone appeared a single time. The chain links TRBV3-1 (or the pseudogene TRBV3-2) to TRBJ1-1; D not resolved. V shed 1 base and J shed 2 bases, with 11 bases lying between them. The CDR3 is 15 amino acids. The germline V gene has CDR1 LGHDT and CDR2 YNNKEL (reference sequence). The CDR3 here is CASSQVRLFNTEAFF. For the CDR3, the DNA is TGTGCCAGCAGCCAAGTTCGTCTATTCAACACTGAAGCTTTCTTT.

A word on this clone: The sample carries other DNA sequences with the same CDR3. V is TRBV7-9 and J is TRBJ2-1; 10 bases line up with TRBD1. Germline CDR1 is SEHNR and CDR2 is FQNEAQ (reference sequence). V lost 5 bases to trimming and J lost 1 base; unmatched junction nucleotides: 5. The CDR3 runs 16 residues. CDR3: CASSPPGQGSYNEQFF. CDR3 DNA sequence: TGTGCCAGCAGCCCGCCGGGACAGGGGTCCTACAATGAGCAGTTCTTC.

The chain employs TRBV5-8 and TRBJ2-5, with 15 bases that match TRBD2. The length of the CDR3 is 16 residues. The trim removed 4 bases at V and 5 bases at J, leaving 6 bases unmatched. CDR1 SGHTS and CDR2 YDEGEE come from the germline V gene. CDR3 nucleotide sequence: TGTGCCAGCAGCCCCGGGACTAGCGGGAGGTTTGAGACCCAGTACTTC. It encodes CASSPGTSGRFETQYF.

V usage is TRBV28 and J usage is TRBJ2-3; no firm D call. Trimming stripped 2 bases from V and 6 bases from J, with 6 bases between. Per the germline V gene, CDR1 is MDHEN and CDR2 is SYDVKM. This CDR3 spans 12 amino acids. The CDR3 DNA reads TGTGCCAGCAGTTTAGCGTGGGATACGCAGTATTTT. Its protein is CASSLAWDTQYF.

CDR3 nucleotide sequence: TGTGCCAGCAGTTTAGCGGTGAGCACCGGGGAGCTGTTTTTT. This codes for CASSLAVSTGELFF. V is TRBV27 and J is TRBJ2-2; D gene unclear. The CDR3 length is 14 residues. Germline V gene sequence: CDR1 MNHEY, CDR2 SMNVEV (reference sequence). Trimming cost V 2 bases and J 4 bases, with 8 bases left between them.

This clone came up a few times. This chain connects TRBV7-3 to TRBJ1-2; 7 nucleotides align to TRBD1. The CDR3 runs to 16 residues. The V segment lost 5 bases and the J segment 4 bases; nucleotides outside the gene matches: 13. CDR1 SGHTA and CDR2 FQGTGA come from the germline V gene. The CDR3 spells CASSTPSRGATYGYTF. In DNA, the CDR3 is TGTGCCAGCAGCACCCCTTCCAGGGGGGCCACCTATGGCTACACCTTC.

The CDR3 reads CASSLYGSGVLFF. DNA for the CDR3: TGTGCCAGCAGCTTATACGGCTCGGGAGTTCTGTTCTTC. The gene calls are TRBV13 and TRBJ2-1; weak D call: TRBD2 (6 bases). Per the germline V gene, CDR1 is PRHDT and CDR2 is FYEKMQ (reference sequence). This CDR3 spans 13 amino acids. The V and J ends lost 2 bases and 15 bases respectively, with 17 bases between them. Full variable domain (outside the CDR3, taken from reference TRBV13 and TRBJ2-1): AAGVIQSPRHLIKEKRETATLKCYPIPRHDTVYWYQQGPGQDPQFLISFYEKMQSDKGSIPDRFSAQQFSDYHSELNMSSLELGDSALYFCASSLYGSGVLFFGPGTRLTVL.

The CDR3 region has the DNA TGTGCCAGTAGCCAAATGGGAGATCGGGGAAACACCATATATTTT. This codes for CASSQMGDRGNTIYF. The rearrangement links TRBV19 to TRBJ1-3; no reliable D call. Trimming took 6 bases from V and 4 from J, leaving 16 bases between them. CDR3 size: 15 residues. Germline V gene lookup returns CDR1 LNHDA and CDR2 SQIVND (reference sequence).

The rearrangement links TRBV6-1 to TRBJ1-2; TRBD1 might be the D (6 bases). This CDR3 is built from 16 residues. V gave up 1 base and J gave up 5 bases, with 17 bases separating them. Germline lookup yields CDR1 MNHNS and CDR2 SASEGT. CDR3 sequence (DNA): TGTGCCAGCAGTGAAGAATGGCCGAGACAGGTTTATGGCTACACCTTC. Residues: CASSEEWPRQVYGYTF.

This clone was seen only a few times. This rearrangement joins TRBV11-3 to TRBJ2-2; a possible D gene is TRBD2 (6 bases). V was trimmed by 8 bases and J by 6 bases, leaving 28 bases between them. The CDR3 totals 18 residues. Germline values: CDR1 SGHNT, CDR2 YENEEA. CDR3 coding DNA: TGTGCCAGCGGGCGGGGAATAGGGACTTTACCTCCGGCCGGGGAGCTGTTTTTT. The encoded protein is CASGRGIGTLPPAGELFF. Together with reference TRBV11-3 and TRBJ2-2, the CDR3 gives the full variable domain: EAGVVQSPRYKIIEKKQPVAFWCNPISGHNTLYWYLQNLGQGPELLIRYENEEAVDDSQLPKDRFSAERLKGVDSTLKIQPAELGDSAVYLCASGRGIGTLPPAGELFFGEGSRLTVL.

J is TRBJ2-1 and V is TRBV6-6; 11 bases align to TRBD1. V gave up 10 bases and J gave up 7 bases; unmatched junction bases: 6. This CDR3 spans 13 amino acids. Germline CDR1 and CDR2: MNHNY and SVGAGI (reference sequence). The chain's CDR3 is CAISGTGGNEQFF. CDR3 DNA sequence: TGTGCCATTTCCGGGACAGGGGGTAATGAGCAGTTCTTC.

The V gene is TRBV7-4, the J gene TRBJ2-1; 10 nucleotides align to TRBD2. The ends lost 5 bases at V and 7 bases at J; junction bases unmatched: 17. The germline CDR1 and CDR2 sequences are SGHVT and SQSDAQ. This CDR3 comprises 18 residues. The CDR3 spells CASSLFPPLAGAWNEQFF. The CDR3 DNA sequence: TGTGCCAGCAGCCTATTCCCCCCGCTAGCGGGAGCTTGGAATGAGCAGTTCTTC.

The chain combines TRBV10-3 with TRBJ2-1; D is ambiguous. Germline values: CDR1 ENHRY, CDR2 SYGVKD. Between the trimmed V and J ends, which lost 5 bases and 6 bases, there was a span of 14 bases. The CDR3 covers 14 residues. The CDR3 DNA reads as TGTGCCATCAGTCAGGAACCAGTGGGCAATGAGCAGTTCTTC. It is translated as CAISQEPVGNEQFF.

The chain joins TRBV6-6 to TRBJ1-1; the D is unclear. Germline V lookup: CDR1 MNHNY, CDR2 SVGAGI (reference sequence). V lost 6 bases to trimming and J lost 0 bases, with 17 bases between them. This CDR3 region has 16 residues. CDR3 sequence (DNA): TGTGCCAGCAGCCACCCCACAGTCGGCCTGAACACTGAAGCTTTCTTT. It is translated as CASSHPTVGLNTEAFF.

This rearrangement joins TRBV28 to TRBJ1-1; 10 nucleotides agree with TRBD1. The trim removed 5 bases at V and 5 bases at J, leaving 5 bases unmatched. The CDR3 covers 14 residues. CDR1 is MDHEN, CDR2 SYDVKM, per germline. CDR3 in DNA: TGTGCCAGCAGTCCCGACAGGGGGCGTACTGAAGCTTTCTTT. As protein: CASSPDRGRTEAFF.

The chain has TRBV9 and TRBJ1-2, with D unclear. CDR1 and CDR2 (germline): SGDLS, YYNGEE. The V and J ends lost 1 base and 6 bases respectively, with 10 bases between them. This CDR3 has 13 residues. The CDR3 DNA follows: TGTGCCAGCAGCGTACTGGGAGCGAATGGCTACACCTTC. Residues: CASSVLGANGYTF.

The chain combines TRBV28 with TRBJ2-5; D unresolved. This CDR3 has 14 amino acids. Per the germline V gene, CDR1 is MDHEN and CDR2 is SYDVKM. Between the trimmed V and J ends, which lost 5 bases and 2 bases, there was a span of 12 bases. CDR3 sequence reads: CASSPHLLQETQYF. For the CDR3, the DNA is TGTGCCAGCAGTCCCCACTTACTACAAGAGACCCAGTACTTC.

In DNA form, the CDR3 reads TGCGCCAGCAGCCAAGGGGAGGGGATAGATTCACCCCTCCACTTT. This encodes CASSQGEGIDSPLHF. The V gene is TRBV4-3, the J gene TRBJ1-6; D is perhaps TRBD1 (5 bases). This CDR3 region has 15 residues. CDR1 is LGHNA, CDR2 YSLEER, per germline. V lost 1 base and J lost 8, with 12 bases in between.

This clone was detected only once. The chain recombines TRBV19 with TRBJ1-1, with D perhaps TRBD1 (5 bases). There are 14 residues in the CDR3. V gave up 0 bases and J gave up 5 bases, with 10 bases separating them. Per the germline V gene, CDR1 is LNHDA and CDR2 is SQIVND (reference sequence). As DNA, the CDR3 is TGTGCCAGTAGTATAGACAGGGTTTCGACTGAAGCTTTCTTT. Amino acids: CASSIDRVSTEAFF.